The 19 T cell receptor beta chains below all came from one sample that was sequenced in a study of cytomegalovirus exposure and HLA in healthy donors. It was with 60 Vbeta and 13 Jbeta primers that the PCR ran. Assay used: immunoSEQ multiplex PCR; TCRdb lists only in-frame clones, some missing. The repertoire has approximately 160,000 clones, around 72% of them found once; the top ten carry approximately 1.4%. The sequencing sample was made of PBMCs. The receptor set was obtained from a man between 18 and 35 years old in good health and CMV-seronegative.

The rearrangement joins TRBV4-3 to TRBJ1-1; TRBD1 agrees at 8 bases. J was trimmed by 5 bases and V by 6 bases; bases with no gene match: 11. Germline loops: CDR1 LGHNA, CDR2 YSLEER. The CDR3 is 15 residues long. Here the CDR3 DNA reads TGCGCCAGCAGTTCCGACGGACAGGGAGGAACTGAAGCTTTCTTT. Protein product: CASSSDGQGGTEAFF.

The chain is built from TRBV5-5 and TRBJ2-7, with a tentative D call TRBD1 (5 bases). V was clipped by 4 bases and J by 2 bases, with 13 bases between them. This CDR3 is 14 amino acids long. Germline assignment: CDR1 SGHKS and CDR2 YYEKEE (reference sequence). The CDR3 DNA follows: TGTGCCAGCAGCCTGACAGCGTCCCCCTACGAGCAGTACTTC. Translated: CASSLTASPYEQYF.

The genes are TRBV28 and TRBJ1-6; 8 nucleotides match TRBD1. From germline, CDR1 is MDHEN and CDR2 SYDVKM. With 6 bases clipped from V and 7 bases from J, the junction kept 5 bases outside the gene matches. The CDR3 length is 14 residues. CDR3 region: CASSRTGRNSPLHF. The CDR3 DNA reads as TGTGCCAGCAGCAGGACAGGGAGAAATTCACCCCTCCACTTT. Full variable domain (remainder filled in from reference TRBV28 and TRBJ1-6): DVKVTQSSRYLVKRTGEKVFLECVQDMDHENMFWYRQDPGLGLRLIYFSYDVKMKEKGDIPEGYSVSREKKERFSLILESASTNQTSMYLCASSRTGRNSPLHFGNGTRLTVT.

The sample holds a few counts of this clone. This sample also contains other DNA sequences that code for the same CDR3. The chain's CDR3 is CASSLAGDGTDTQYF. The CDR3 DNA reads as TGCGCCAGCAGCCTGGCTGGAGATGGCACAGATACGCAGTATTTT. V usage is TRBV5-1 and J usage is TRBJ2-3; D ambiguous. The germline V gene encodes CDR1 SGHRS and CDR2 YFSETQ. The germline V and J ends were trimmed by 4 bases and 1 base, with 13 bases remaining between them. CDR3 length: 15 residues.

The chain carries TRBV18 and TRBJ2-5; D remains ambiguous. V lost 1 base, J lost 3 bases, and 6 bases lay in between. In germline, CDR1 is KGHSH, CDR2 LQKENI. The CDR3 has 13 residues. CDR3 loop: CASSPQSEETQYF. The CDR3 DNA follows: TGTGCCAGCTCACCACAGTCAGAAGAGACCCAGTACTTC.

This sequence joins TRBV4-1 and TRBJ1-2, with TRBD1 as a possible D gene (5 bases). Germline lookup yields CDR1 MGHRA and CDR2 YSYEKL. With 0 bases removed from V and 4 bases from J, the gap between germline ends came to 12 bases. The length of the CDR3 is 15 residues. CDR3 loop: CASSQERGFGYGYTF. The CDR3 DNA reads TGCGCCAGCAGCCAAGAAAGGGGTTTCGGCTATGGCTACACCTTC.

This chain links TRBV13 with TRBJ2-7; maybe TRBD2 (5 bases). Trimming cost V 5 bases and J 9 bases, with 20 bases left between them. CDR3 length: 14 amino acids. Germline CDR1 is PRHDT and CDR2 is FYEKMQ (reference sequence). Here the CDR3 reads CASSERTTGVGQYF. The CDR3 nucleotides are TGTGCCAGCAGCGAAAGGACCACCGGGGTCGGGCAGTACTTC.

The V and J genes are TRBV7-6 and TRBJ2-1, with 13 nucleotides matching TRBD2. Germline V gene sequence: CDR1 SGHVS, CDR2 FNYEAQ. The CDR3 loop spans 16 amino acids. J was trimmed by 8 bases and V by 5 bases; bases with no gene match: 9. The CDR3 DNA reads as TGTGCCAGCAGCCAGCAGGGGACTAGCGGGACCGATGAGCAGTTCTTC. The encoded protein is CASSQQGTSGTDEQFF.

This chain connects TRBV30 to TRBJ2-1, with D possibly being TRBD2 (6 bases). Trimming took 0 bases from V and 0 from J, leaving 12 bases between them. The CDR3 has 16 residues. Germline CDR1 GTSNPN, CDR2 SVGIG (reference sequence). The CDR3 coding sequence is TGTGCCTGGAGTGTACTGAGCGGGTACTCCTACAATGAGCAGTTCTTC. This translates into CAWSVLSGYSYNEQFF.

The genes are TRBV6-5 and TRBJ2-7; 8 positions match TRBD1. Germline V gives CDR1 MNHEY, CDR2 SVGAGI. Trimming took 0 bases from V and 7 from J; bases not matched to a gene: 5. The CDR3 is made up of 14 amino acids. The CDR3 DNA reads as TGTGCCAGCAGTTACTCGCAGGGGGCAGGGGAGCAGTACTTC. It yields the protein CASSYSQGAGEQYF.

The genes are TRBV5-1 and TRBJ1-6; D possibly corresponds to TRBD1 (6 bases). Trimming stripped 3 bases from V and 6 bases from J, with 13 bases between. The CDR3 is 15 residues long. Per the germline V gene, CDR1 is SGHRS and CDR2 is YFSETQ. The CDR3, as DNA: TGCGCCAGCAGCTCAACAGGGTCCGCTAATTCACCCCTCCACTTT. This codes for CASSSTGSANSPLHF.

V is TRBV29-1 and J is TRBJ2-1; 7 positions agree with TRBD1. Germline loops: CDR1 SQVTM, CDR2 ANQGSEA. The CDR3 is 16 residues long. V shed 4 bases and J 6 bases; nucleotides not matched to a gene: 15. The CDR3 sequence is CSVGGGLGRGLNEQFF. The CDR3 DNA sequence: TGCAGCGTTGGGGGTGGTCTGGGAAGGGGGCTCAATGAGCAGTTCTTC.

This chain links TRBV7-2 with TRBJ2-1, with 8 bases aligning to TRBD2. Germline CDR1 is SGHTA and CDR2 is FQGNSA. Trimming cost V 4 bases and J 12 bases; bases outside gene matches: 5. The CDR3 runs 12 residues. CDR3 nucleotides: TGTGCCAGCAGCTCTACTAGCGGCGGGCAGTTCTTC. Translating gives CASSSTSGGQFF.

This clone is a singleton in its sample. This rearrangement joins TRBV4-1 to TRBJ1-5; D is unresolved. V dropped 1 base and J dropped 2 bases, with 15 bases sitting between them. Germline V lookup: CDR1 MGHRA, CDR2 YSYEKL. The CDR3 has 17 residues. This chain's CDR3 is CASSQGPKRSGNQPQHF. The CDR3 coding sequence is TGCGCCAGCAGCCAAGGCCCCAAGAGAAGTGGCAATCAGCCCCAGCATTTT.

The chain links TRBV27 to TRBJ1-1; D is unclear. V was cut by 0 bases and J by 1 base, with 12 bases left in between. The CDR3 sequence is 16 residues long. Germline V CDR1 and CDR2: MNHEY, SMNVEV (reference sequence). CDR3 region: CASSLSGPGGNTEAFF. In nucleotides, the CDR3 is TGTGCCAGCAGTTTATCAGGGCCGGGAGGGAACACTGAAGCTTTCTTT.

The chain uses TRBV7-9 and TRBJ2-5; 7 bases align to TRBD1. The germline CDR1 and CDR2 sequences are SEHNR and FQNEAQ (reference sequence). This CDR3 comprises 14 residues. The J segment lost 4 bases and the V segment lost 0 bases, leaving 2 bases of the junction unmatched. In nucleotides, the CDR3 is TGTGCCAGCAGCTTAGCGGGACAGAGAGAGACCCAGTACTTC. This translates into CASSLAGQRETQYF.

The chain is built from TRBV7-2 and TRBJ1-1; 7 bases match TRBD1. From germline, CDR1 is SGHTA and CDR2 FQGNSA. This CDR3 contains 16 residues. The ends lost 5 bases at V and 7 bases at J; junction bases unmatched: 16. The CDR3 region has the DNA TGTGCCAGCAGCCTGGCAGGACAGGCCCTTGGCGGTGAAGCTTTCTTT. Protein sequence: CASSLAGQALGGEAFF.

The rearrangement links TRBV27 to TRBJ2-7; 8 bases agree with TRBD2. The J segment lost 2 bases and the V segment lost 2 bases, leaving 8 bases of the junction unmatched. The germline gives CDR1 MNHEY, CDR2 SMNVEV (reference sequence). The CDR3 sequence is 16 residues long. The CDR3, as DNA: TGTGCCAGCAGTTTAGTTCCAACTAGCGGTCCCTACGAGCAGTACTTC. It encodes CASSLVPTSGPYEQYF.

V and J are TRBV7-9 and TRBJ1-1; D is uncertain. V lost 5 bases and J 4 bases, leaving 8 bases between the germline ends. The V gene's germline CDR1 is SEHNR and CDR2 FQNEAQ (reference sequence). This CDR3 spans 12 amino acids. The CDR3 reads CASSLTGTEAFF. In DNA form, the CDR3 reads TGTGCCAGCAGCCTGACGGGCACTGAAGCTTTCTTT.